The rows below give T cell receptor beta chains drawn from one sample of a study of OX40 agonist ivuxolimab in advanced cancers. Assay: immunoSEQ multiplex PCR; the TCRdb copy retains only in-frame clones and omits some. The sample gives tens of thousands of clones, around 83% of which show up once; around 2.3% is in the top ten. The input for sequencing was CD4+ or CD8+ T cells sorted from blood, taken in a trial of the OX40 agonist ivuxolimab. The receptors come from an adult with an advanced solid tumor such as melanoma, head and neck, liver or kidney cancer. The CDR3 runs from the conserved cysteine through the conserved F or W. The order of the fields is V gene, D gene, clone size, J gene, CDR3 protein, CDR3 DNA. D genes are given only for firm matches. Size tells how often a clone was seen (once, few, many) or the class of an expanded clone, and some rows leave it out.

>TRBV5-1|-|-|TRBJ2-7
CASSPTPGPYEQYF
TGCGCCAGCAGCCCTACGCCGGGACCCTACGAGCAGTACTTC
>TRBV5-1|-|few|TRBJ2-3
CASSPEESSTDTQYF
TGCGCCAGCAGCCCGGAAGAGTCTAGCACAGATACGCAGTATTTT
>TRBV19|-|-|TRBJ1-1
CASSPSDRPLGAFF
TGTGCCAGTAGTCCCTCCGACAGGCCGCTTGGGGCTTTCTTT
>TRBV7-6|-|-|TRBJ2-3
CASSSLRDTQYF
TGTGCCAGCAGCTCCCTAAGGGATACGCAGTATTTT
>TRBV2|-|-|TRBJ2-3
CASSEARTDTQYF
TGTGCCAGCAGTGAAGCCCGCACAGATACGCAGTATTTT
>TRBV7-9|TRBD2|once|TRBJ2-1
CASSKTSGGDNEQFF
TGTGCCAGCAGCAAGACTAGCGGGGGGGACAATGAGCAGTTCTTC
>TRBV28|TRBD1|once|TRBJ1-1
CASSGGGWTEAFF
TGTGCCAGCAGTGGAGGGGGCTGGACTGAAGCTTTCTTT
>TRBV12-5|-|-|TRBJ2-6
CASGPSGANVLTF
TGTGCTAGTGGGCCTTCTGGGGCCAACGTCCTGACTTTC
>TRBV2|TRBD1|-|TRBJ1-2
CASSERGGLSGYTF
TGTGCCAGCAGTGAAAGAGGGGGCCTAAGTGGCTACACCTTC
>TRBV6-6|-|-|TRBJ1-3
CASSYGSGFTGNTIYF
TGTGCCAGCAGTTACGGTTCGGGGTTCACTGGAAACACCATATATTTT
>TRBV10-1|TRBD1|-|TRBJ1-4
CASSETGTDEKLFF
TGCGCCAGCAGTGAAACGGGGACAGATGAAAAACTGTTTTTT
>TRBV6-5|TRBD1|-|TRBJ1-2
CASSPGQGGYGYTF
TGTGCCAGCAGCCCAGGACAGGGTGGCTATGGCTACACCTTC
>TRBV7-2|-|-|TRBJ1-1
CASSLDSTEAFF
TGTGCCAGCAGCTTAGACTCCACTGAAGCTTTCTTT
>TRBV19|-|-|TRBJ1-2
CASSIYPSPYGYTF
TGTGCCAGTAGTATATATCCAAGCCCCTATGGCTACACCTTC
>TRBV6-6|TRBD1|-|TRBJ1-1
CASSYSDRAGDTEAFF
TGTGCCAGCAGTTACAGTGACAGGGCGGGAGACACTGAAGCTTTCTTT
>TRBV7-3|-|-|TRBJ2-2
CASSLGVGTGELFF
TGTGCCAGCAGCTTAGGGGTGGGGACCGGGGAGCTGTTTTTT
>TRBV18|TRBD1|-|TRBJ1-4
CASSPLGQGAGGEKLFF
TGTGCCAGCTCACCACTTGGACAGGGGGCCGGCGGTGAAAAACTGTTTTTT
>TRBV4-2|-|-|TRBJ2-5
CASSQAGPSETQYF
TGTGCCAGCAGCCAGGCCGGGCCGTCAGAGACCCAGTACTTC
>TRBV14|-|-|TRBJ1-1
CASSVDPNTEAFF
TGTGCCAGCAGCGTGGACCCGAACACTGAAGCTTTCTTT
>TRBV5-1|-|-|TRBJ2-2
CASSLGGHITGELFF
TGCGCCAGCAGCTTGGGGGGACATATCACCGGGGAGCTGTTTTTT
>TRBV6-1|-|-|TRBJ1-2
CASSRNYGYTF
TGTGCCAGCAGCCGCAACTATGGCTACACCTTC
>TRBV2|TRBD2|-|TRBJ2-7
CASRTSGLTYEQYF
TGTGCCAGCAGGACTAGCGGACTTACCTACGAGCAGTACTTC
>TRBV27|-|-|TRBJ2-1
CASIGAGAQYNEQFF
TGTGCCAGCATCGGGGCGGGGGCCCAATACAATGAGCAGTTCTTC
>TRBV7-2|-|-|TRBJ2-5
CASSRDLFGETQYF
TGTGCCAGCAGCCGGGACCTGTTCGGAGAGACCCAGTACTTC
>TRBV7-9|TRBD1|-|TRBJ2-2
CASSFGTGIFQNTGELFF
TGTGCCAGCAGCTTCGGGACAGGAATCTTCCAGAACACCGGGGAGCTGTTTTTT
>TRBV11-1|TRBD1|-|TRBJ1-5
CASSAGTGGAYQPQHF
TGTGCCAGCAGCGCCGGGACAGGGGGCGCGTATCAGCCCCAGCATTTT
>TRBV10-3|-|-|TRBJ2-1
CAISAPQGGGNEQFF
TGTGCCATCAGCGCCCCCCAGGGGGGAGGGAATGAGCAGTTCTTC
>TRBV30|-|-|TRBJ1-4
CAWSWGNEKLFF
TGTGCCTGGAGTTGGGGCAATGAAAAACTGTTTTTT
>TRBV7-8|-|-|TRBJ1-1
CASSLDRNLPEAFF
TGTGCCAGCAGCTTAGACAGGAACCTTCCTGAAGCTTTCTTT
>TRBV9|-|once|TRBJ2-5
CASSIRGQETQYF
TGTGCCAGCAGCATCAGGGGTCAAGAGACCCAGTACTTC
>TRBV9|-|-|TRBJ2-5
CASSVGGGRETQYF
TGTGCCAGCAGCGTAGGCGGGGGCCGAGAGACCCAGTACTTC
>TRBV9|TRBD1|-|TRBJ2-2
CASSPRTGDTGELFF
TGTGCCAGCAGCCCTAGGACAGGGGACACCGGGGAGCTGTTTTTT
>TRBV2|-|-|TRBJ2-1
CASSQGGPNEQFF
TGTGCCAGCAGCCAGGGGGGGCCCAATGAGCAGTTCTTC
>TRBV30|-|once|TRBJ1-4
CAWSHARGDEKLFF
TGTGCCTGGAGTCACGCCCGGGGAGATGAAAAACTGTTTTTT